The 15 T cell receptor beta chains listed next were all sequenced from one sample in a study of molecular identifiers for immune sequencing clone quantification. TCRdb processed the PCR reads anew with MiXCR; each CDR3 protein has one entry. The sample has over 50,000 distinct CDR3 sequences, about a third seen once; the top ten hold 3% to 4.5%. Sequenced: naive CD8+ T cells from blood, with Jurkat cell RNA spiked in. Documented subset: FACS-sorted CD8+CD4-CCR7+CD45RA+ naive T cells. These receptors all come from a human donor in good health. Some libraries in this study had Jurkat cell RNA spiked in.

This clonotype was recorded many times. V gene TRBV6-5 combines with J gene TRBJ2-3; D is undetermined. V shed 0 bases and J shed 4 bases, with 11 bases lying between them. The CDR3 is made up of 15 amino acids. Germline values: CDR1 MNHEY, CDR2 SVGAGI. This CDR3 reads CASSYSPGVADTQYF. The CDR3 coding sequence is TGTGCCAGCAGTTACTCCCCAGGTGTAGCAGATACGCAGTATTTT.

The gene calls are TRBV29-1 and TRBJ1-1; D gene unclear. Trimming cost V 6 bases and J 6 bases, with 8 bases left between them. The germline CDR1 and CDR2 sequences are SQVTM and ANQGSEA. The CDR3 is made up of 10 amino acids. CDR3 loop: CSVPGPEAFF. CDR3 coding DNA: TGCAGCGTCCCCGGTCCTGAAGCTTTCTTT.

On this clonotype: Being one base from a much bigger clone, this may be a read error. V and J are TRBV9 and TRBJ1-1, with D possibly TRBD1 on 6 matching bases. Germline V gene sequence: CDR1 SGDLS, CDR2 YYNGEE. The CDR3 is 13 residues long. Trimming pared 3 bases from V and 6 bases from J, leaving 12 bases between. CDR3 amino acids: CASSDQGISEAFF. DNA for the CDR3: TGTGCCAGCAGCGATCAGGGGATTTCTGAAGCTTTCTTT.

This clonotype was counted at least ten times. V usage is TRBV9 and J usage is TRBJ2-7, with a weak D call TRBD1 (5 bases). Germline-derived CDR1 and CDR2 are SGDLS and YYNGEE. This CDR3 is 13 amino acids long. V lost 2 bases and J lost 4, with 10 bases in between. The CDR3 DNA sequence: TGTGCCAGCAGCGTCTCGTCAGGGTACGAGCAGTACTTC. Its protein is CASSVSSGYEQYF.

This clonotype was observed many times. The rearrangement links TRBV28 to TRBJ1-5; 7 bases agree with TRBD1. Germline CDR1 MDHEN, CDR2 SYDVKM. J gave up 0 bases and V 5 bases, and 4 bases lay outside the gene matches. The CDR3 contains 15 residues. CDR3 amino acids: CASSLQGDSNQPQHF. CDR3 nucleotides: TGTGCCAGCAGTCTCCAGGGGGATAGCAATCAGCCCCAGCATTTT.

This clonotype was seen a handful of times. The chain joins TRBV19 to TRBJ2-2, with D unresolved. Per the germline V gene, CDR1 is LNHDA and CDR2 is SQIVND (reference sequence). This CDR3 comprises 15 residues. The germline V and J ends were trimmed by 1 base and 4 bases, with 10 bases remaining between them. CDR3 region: CASSIGSRGTGELFF. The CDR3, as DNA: TGTGCCAGTAGTATAGGGAGTCGAGGCACCGGGGAGCTGTTTTTT.

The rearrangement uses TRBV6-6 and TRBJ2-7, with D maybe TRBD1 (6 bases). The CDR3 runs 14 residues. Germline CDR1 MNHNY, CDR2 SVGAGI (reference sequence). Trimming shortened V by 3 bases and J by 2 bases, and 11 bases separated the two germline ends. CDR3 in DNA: TGTGCCAGCAGTTATCCAGACAGGACCTACGAGCAGTACTTC. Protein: CASSYPDRTYEQYF.

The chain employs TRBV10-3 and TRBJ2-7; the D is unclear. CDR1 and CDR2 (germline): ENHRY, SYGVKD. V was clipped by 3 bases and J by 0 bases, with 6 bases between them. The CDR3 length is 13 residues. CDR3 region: CAISDLGSYEQYF. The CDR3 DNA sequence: TGTGCCATCAGTGACCTCGGCTCCTACGAGCAGTACTTC.

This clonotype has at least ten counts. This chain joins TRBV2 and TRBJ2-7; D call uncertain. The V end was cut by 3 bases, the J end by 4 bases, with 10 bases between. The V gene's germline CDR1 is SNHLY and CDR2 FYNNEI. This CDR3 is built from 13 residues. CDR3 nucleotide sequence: TGTGCCAGCAGTGATAGCAGGTGGTACGAGCAGTACTTC. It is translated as CASSDSRWYEQYF.

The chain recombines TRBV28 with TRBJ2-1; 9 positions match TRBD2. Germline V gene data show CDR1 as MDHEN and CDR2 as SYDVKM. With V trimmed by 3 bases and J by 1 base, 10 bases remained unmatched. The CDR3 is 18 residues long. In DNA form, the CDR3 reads TGTGCCAGCAGTTTCGAGGTTCCCCTAGCGGGGTCCTACAATGAGCAGTTCTTC. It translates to CASSFEVPLAGSYNEQFF. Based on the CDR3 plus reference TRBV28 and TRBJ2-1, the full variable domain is DVKVTQSSRYLVKRTGEKVFLECVQDMDHENMFWYRQDPGLGLRLIYFSYDVKMKEKGDIPEGYSVSREKKERFSLILESASTNQTSMYLCASSFEVPLAGSYNEQFFGPGTRLTVL.

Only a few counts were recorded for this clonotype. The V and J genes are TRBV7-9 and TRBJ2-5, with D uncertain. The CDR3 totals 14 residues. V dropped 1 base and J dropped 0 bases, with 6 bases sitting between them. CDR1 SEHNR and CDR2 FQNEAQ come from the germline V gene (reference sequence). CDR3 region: CASSLGQHQETQYF. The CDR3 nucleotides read TGTGCCAGCAGCTTAGGGCAGCACCAAGAGACCCAGTACTTC.

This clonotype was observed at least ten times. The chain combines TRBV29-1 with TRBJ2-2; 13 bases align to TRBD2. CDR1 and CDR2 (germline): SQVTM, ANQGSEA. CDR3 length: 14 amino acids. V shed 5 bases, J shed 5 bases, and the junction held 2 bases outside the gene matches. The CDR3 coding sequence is TGCAGCGTTACTAGCGGGAGGGTTACCGGGGAGCTGTTTTTT. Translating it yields CSVTSGRVTGELFF.

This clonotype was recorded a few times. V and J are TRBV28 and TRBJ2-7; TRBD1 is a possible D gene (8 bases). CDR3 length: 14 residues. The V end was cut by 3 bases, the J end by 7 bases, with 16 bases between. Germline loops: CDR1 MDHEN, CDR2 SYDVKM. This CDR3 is CASSFRGREKEQYF. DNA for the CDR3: TGTGCCAGCAGTTTCAGGGGGCGGGAGAAGGAGCAGTACTTC.

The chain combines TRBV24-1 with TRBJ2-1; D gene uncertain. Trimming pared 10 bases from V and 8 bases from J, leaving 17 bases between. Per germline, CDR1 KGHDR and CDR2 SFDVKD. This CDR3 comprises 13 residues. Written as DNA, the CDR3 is TGTGCCACGAGAACGGAAGTGGGCCATGAGCAGTTCTTC. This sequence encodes CATRTEVGHEQFF.

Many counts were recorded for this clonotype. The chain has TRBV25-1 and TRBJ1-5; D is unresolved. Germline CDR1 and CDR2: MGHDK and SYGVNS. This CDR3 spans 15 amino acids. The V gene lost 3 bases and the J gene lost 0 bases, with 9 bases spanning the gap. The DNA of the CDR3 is TGTGCCAGCAGTGATGGGCGCCATAGCAATCAGCCCCAGCATTTT. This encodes CASSDGRHSNQPQHF.